This TCR beta chain was recorded in a study of shared clonotypes between healthy human individuals. Sequencing used immunoSEQ multiplex PCR; TCRdb keeps in-frame clones, though not all of them. This sample carries hundreds of thousands of clones, roughly 77% of them seen once, and the ten largest clones take roughly 13%. The source is a woman aged 40 to 55 in good health. Some clones in this sample may be carry-over from other donors' samples. Sequencing was done on a sample of PBMCs.

The CDR3 spells CASSEYRGGDGYTF. CDR3 coding DNA: TGTGCCAGCAGTGAATACAGGGGGGGCGACGGCTACACCTTC. This rearrangement joins TRBV2 to TRBJ1-2, with 8 bases matching TRBD1. CDR3 length equals 14 residues. V lost 2 bases to trimming and J lost 8 bases; unmatched junction nucleotides: 7. The germline V gene has CDR1 SNHLY and CDR2 FYNNEI.